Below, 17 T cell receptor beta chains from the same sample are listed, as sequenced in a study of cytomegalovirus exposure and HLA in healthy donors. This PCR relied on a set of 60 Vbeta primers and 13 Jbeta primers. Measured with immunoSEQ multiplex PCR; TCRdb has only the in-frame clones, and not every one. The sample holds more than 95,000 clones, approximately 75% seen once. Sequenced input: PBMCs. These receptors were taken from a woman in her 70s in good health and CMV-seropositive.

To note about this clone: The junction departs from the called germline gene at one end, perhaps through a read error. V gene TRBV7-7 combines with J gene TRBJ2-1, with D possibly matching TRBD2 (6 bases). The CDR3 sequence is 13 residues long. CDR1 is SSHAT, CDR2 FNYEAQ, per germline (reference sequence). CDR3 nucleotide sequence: TGTGCTAGCAGCCCGGGACTGATCAATGAGCAGTTCTTC. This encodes CASSPGLINEQFF.

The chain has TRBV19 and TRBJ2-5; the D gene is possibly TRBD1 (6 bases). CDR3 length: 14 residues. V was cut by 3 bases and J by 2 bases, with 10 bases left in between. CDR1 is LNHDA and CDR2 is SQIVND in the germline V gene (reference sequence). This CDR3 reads CASSIWGQQETQYF. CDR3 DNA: TGTGCCAGTAGTATTTGGGGGCAGCAAGAGACCCAGTACTTC. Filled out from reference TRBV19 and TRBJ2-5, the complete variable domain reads DGGITQSPKYLFRKEGQNVTLSCEQNLNHDAMYWYRQDPGQGLRLIYYSQIVNDFQKGDIAEGYSVSREKKESFPLTVTSAQKNPTAFYLCASSIWGQQETQYFGPGTRLLVL.

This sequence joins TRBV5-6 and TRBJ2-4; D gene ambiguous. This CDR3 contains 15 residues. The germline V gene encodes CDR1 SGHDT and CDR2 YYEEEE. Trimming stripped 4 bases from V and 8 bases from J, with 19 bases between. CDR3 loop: CASSVSGLGEDIQYF. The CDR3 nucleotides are TGTGCCAGCAGCGTTTCTGGCCTAGGAGAGGACATTCAGTACTTC.

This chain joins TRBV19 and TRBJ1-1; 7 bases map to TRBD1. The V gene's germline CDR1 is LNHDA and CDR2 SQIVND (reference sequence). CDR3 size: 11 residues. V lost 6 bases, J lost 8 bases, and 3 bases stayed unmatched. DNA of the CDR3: TGTGCCAGTAGAGGGACAGCAGAAGCTTTCTTT. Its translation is CASRGTAEAFF.

In DNA form, the CDR3 reads TGTGCCATCAGTGAGTCGGGGGGCTCCTACAATGAGCAGTTCTTC. This encodes CAISESGGSYNEQFF. The V gene is TRBV10-3, the J gene TRBJ2-1; tentative D call: TRBD2 (6 bases). This CDR3 region has 15 residues. Trimming pared 0 bases from V and 0 bases from J, leaving 6 bases between. CDR1 and CDR2 from the germline V gene are ENHRY and SYGVKD.

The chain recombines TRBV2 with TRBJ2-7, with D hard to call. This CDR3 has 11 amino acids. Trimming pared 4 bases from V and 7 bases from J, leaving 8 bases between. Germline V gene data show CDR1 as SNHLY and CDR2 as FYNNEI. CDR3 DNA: TGTGCCAGCAGTGTATTGTCGGAGCAGTACTTC. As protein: CASSVLSEQYF.

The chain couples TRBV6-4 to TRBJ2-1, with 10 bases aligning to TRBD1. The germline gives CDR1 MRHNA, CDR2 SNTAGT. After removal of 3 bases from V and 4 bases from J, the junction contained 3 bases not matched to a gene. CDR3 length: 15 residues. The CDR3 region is CASSEQGQGYNEQFF. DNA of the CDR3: TGTGCCAGCAGTGAACAGGGACAGGGGTACAATGAGCAGTTCTTC.

The CDR3 is CASSHTGVAKNIQYF. CDR3 bases: TGTGCCAGCAGCCACACAGGGGTAGCCAAAAACATTCAGTACTTC. The chain combines TRBV6-1 with TRBJ2-4; 7 bases match TRBD1. The CDR3 loop spans 15 amino acids. Germline V gene lookup returns CDR1 MNHNS and CDR2 SASEGT. Trimming cost V 6 bases and J 0 bases; bases outside gene matches: 5.

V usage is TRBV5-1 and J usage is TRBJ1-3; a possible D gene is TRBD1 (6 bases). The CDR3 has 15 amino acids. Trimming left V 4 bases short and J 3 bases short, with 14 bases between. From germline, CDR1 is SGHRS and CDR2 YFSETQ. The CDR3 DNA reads TGCGCCAGCAGCCTAACCGGACAGCTTGGAAACACCATATATTTT. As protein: CASSLTGQLGNTIYF.

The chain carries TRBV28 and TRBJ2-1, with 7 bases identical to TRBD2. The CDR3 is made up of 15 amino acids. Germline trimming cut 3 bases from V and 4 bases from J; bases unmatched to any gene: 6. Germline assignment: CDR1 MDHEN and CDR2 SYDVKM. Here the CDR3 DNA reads TGTGCCAGCAGTTTCTGGGGGGGGAATTACAATGAGCAGTTCTTC. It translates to CASSFWGGNYNEQFF. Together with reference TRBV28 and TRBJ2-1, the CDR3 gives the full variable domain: DVKVTQSSRYLVKRTGEKVFLECVQDMDHENMFWYRQDPGLGLRLIYFSYDVKMKEKGDIPEGYSVSREKKERFSLILESASTNQTSMYLCASSFWGGNYNEQFFGPGTRLTVL.

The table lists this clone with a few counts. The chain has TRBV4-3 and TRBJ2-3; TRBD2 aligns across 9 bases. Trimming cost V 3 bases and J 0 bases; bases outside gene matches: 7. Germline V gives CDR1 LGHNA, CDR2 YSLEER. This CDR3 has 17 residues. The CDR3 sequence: CASSHSVAGASTDTQYF. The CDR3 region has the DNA TGCGCCAGCAGCCACTCGGTAGCGGGGGCTAGCACAGATACGCAGTATTTT.

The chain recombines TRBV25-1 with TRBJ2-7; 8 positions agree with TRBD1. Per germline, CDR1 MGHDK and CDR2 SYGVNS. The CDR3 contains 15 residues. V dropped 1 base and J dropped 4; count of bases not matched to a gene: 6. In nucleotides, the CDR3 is TGTGCCAGCAGTGAATCCGAGGACAGGGATTACGAGCAGTACTTC. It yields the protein CASSESEDRDYEQYF.

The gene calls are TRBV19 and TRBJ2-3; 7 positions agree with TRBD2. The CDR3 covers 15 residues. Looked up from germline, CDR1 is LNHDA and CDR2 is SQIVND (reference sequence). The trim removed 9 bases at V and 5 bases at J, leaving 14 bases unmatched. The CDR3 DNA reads TGTGCCAGCCAACCGGGAGGCCCAGCACGAGATACGCAGTATTTT. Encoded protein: CASQPGGPARDTQYF.

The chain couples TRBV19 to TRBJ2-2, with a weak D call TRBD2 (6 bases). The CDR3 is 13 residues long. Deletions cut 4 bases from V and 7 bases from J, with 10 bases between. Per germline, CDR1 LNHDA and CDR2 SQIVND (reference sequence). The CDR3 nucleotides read TGTGCCAGTAGTACGCGGGGTGACGGGGAGCTGTTTTTT. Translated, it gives CASSTRGDGELFF.

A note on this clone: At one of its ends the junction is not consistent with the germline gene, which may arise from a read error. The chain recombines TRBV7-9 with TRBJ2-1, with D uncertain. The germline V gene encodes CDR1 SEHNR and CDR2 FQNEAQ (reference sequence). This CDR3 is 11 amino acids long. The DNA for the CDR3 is TGTTCCAGCAGCTCAGTATATGAGCAGTTCTTC. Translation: CSSSSVYEQFF. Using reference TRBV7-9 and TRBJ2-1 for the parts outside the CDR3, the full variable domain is DTGVSQNPRHKITKRGQNVTFRCDPISEHNRLYWYRQTLGQGPEFLTYFQNEAQLEKSRLLSDRFSAERPKGSFSTLEIQRTEQGDSAMYLCSSSSVYEQFFGPGTRLTVL.

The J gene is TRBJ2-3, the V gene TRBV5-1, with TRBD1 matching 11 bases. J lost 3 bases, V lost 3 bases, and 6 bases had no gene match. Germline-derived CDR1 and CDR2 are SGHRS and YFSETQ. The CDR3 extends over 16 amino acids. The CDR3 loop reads CASSSGGTGGTDTQYF. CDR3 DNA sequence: TGCGCCAGCAGCTCGGGCGGGACAGGGGGGACAGATACGCAGTATTTT.

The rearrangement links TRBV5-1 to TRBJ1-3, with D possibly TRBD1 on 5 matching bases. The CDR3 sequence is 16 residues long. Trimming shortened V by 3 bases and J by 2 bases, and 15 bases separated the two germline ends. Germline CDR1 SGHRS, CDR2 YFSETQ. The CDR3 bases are TGCGCCAGCAGCTCCCAGGGAGGTGGACCTGGAAACACCATATATTTT. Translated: CASSSQGGGPGNTIYF.